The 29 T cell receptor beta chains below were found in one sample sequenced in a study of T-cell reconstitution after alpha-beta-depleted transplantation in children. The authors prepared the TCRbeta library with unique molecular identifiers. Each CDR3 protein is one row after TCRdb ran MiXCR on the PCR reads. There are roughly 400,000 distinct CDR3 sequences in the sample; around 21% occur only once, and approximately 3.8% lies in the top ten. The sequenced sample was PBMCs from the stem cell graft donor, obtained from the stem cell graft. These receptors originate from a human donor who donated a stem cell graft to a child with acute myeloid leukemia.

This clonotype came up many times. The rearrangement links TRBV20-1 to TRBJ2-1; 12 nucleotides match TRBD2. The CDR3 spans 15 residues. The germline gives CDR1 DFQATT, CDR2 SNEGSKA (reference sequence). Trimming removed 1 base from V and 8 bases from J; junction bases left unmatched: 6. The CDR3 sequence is CSARAVTSGSDEQFF. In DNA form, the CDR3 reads TGCAGTGCTAGAGCCGTGACTAGCGGGAGCGATGAGCAGTTCTTC.

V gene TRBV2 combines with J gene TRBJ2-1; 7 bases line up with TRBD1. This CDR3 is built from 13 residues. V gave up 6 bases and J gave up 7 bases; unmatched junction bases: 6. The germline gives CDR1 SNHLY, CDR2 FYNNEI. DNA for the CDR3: TGTGCCAGCAGCGTCGACAGGGCTAATGAGCAGTTCTTC. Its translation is CASSVDRANEQFF.

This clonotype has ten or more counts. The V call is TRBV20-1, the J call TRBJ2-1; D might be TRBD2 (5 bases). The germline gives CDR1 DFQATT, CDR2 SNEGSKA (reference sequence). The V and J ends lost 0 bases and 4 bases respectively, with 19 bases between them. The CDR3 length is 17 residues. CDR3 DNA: TGCAGTGCTAGAGATTTCAGCGGCCACGAAGGGTACAATGAGCAGTTCTTC. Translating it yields CSARDFSGHEGYNEQFF.

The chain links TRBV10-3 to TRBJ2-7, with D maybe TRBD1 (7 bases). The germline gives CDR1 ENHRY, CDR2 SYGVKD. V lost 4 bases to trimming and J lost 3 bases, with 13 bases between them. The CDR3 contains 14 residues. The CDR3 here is CAISGGGGDYEQYF. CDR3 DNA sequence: TGTGCCATCAGTGGAGGAGGGGGCGACTACGAGCAGTACTTC.

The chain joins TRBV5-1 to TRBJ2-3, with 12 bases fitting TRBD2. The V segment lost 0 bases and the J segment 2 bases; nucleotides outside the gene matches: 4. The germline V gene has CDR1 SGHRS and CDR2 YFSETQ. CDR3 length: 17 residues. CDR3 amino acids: CASSLAWTSGTTDTQYF. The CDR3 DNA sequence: TGCGCCAGCAGCTTGGCCTGGACTAGCGGGACCACAGATACGCAGTATTTT.

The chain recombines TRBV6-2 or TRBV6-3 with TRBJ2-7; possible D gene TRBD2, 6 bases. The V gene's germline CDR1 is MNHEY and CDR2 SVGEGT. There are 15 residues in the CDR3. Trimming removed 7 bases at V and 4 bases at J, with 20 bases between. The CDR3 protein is CASTTGEGAAYEQYF. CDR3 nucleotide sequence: TGTGCCAGCACCACGGGGGAAGGGGCGGCGTACGAGCAGTACTTC.

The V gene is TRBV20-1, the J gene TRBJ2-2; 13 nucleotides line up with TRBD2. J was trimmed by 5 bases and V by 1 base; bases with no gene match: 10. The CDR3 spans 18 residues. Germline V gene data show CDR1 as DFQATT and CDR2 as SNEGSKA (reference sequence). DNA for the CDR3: TGCAGTGCTAGAGGGAGACTAGCGGGAGGTGCTAGGACCGGGGAGCTGTTTTTT. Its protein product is CSARGRLAGGARTGELFF.

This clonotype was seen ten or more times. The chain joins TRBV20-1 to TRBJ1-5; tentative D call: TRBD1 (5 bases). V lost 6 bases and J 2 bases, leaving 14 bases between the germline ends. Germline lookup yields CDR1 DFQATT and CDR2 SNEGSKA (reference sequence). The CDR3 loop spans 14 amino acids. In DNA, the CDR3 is TGCAGTGCCCGCCGGGGGGTTGGCAATCAGCCCCAGCATTTT. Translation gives CSARRGVGNQPQHF.

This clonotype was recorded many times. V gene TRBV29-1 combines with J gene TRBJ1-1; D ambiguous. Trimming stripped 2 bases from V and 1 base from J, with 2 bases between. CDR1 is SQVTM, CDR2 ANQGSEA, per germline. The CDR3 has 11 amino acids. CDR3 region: CSVETNTEAFF. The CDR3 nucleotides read TGCAGCGTTGAAACGAACACTGAAGCTTTCTTT.

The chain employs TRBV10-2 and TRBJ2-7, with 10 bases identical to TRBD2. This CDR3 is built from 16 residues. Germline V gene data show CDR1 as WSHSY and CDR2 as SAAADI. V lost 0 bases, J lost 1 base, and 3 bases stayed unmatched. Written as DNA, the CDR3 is TGCGCCAGCAGTGAGTCAGCGGGAGGGAAATCCTACGAGCAGTACTTC. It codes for CASSESAGGKSYEQYF.

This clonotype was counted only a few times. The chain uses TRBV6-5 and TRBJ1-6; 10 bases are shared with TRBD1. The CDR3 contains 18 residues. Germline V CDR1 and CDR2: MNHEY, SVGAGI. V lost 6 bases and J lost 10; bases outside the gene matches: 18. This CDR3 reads CASRRPGQGSQQGSPLHF. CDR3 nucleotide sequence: TGTGCCAGCAGGAGGCCGGGACAGGGGTCCCAACAGGGGTCACCCCTCCACTTT.

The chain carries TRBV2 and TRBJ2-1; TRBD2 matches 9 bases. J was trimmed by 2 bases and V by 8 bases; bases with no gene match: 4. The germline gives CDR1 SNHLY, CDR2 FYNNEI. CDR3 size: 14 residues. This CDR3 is CASVAGAAYNEQFF. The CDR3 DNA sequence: TGTGCCAGCGTAGCGGGAGCGGCCTACAATGAGCAGTTCTTC.

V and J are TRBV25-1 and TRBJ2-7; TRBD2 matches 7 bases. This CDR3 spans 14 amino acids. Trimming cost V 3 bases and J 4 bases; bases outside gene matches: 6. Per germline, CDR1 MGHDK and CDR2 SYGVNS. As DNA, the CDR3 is TGTGCCAGCAGTGACGCGGGAGCCCATTACGAGCAGTACTTC. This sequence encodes CASSDAGAHYEQYF.

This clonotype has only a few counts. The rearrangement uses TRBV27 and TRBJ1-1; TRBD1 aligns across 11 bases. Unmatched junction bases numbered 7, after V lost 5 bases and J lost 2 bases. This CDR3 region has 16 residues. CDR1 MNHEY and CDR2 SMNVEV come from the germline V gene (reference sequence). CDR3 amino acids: CASSPRTGGLNTEAFF. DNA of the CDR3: TGTGCCAGCAGTCCTAGGACAGGGGGCTTAAACACTGAAGCTTTCTTT.

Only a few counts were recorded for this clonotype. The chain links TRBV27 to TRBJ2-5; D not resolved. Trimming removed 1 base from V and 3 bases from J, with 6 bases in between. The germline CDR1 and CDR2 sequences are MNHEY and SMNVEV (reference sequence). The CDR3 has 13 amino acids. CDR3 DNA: TGTGCCAGCAGTTTATATATGGAAGAGACCCAGTACTTC. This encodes CASSLYMEETQYF.

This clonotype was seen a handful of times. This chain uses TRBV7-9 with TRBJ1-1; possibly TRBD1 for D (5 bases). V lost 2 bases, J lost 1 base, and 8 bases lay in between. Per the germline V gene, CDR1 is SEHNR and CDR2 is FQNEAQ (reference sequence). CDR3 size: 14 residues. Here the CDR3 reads CASSLIGTNTEAFF. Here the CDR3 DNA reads TGTGCCAGCAGCTTAATAGGGACGAACACTGAAGCTTTCTTT.

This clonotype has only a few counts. The CDR3 protein is CASSHSNQPQHF. Written as DNA, the CDR3 is TGTGCCAGCAGCCATAGCAATCAGCCCCAGCATTTT. The rearrangement joins TRBV12-3 or TRBV12-4 to TRBJ1-5, with D uncertain. CDR3 length equals 12 residues. V dropped 6 bases and J dropped 0 bases, with 3 bases sitting between them.

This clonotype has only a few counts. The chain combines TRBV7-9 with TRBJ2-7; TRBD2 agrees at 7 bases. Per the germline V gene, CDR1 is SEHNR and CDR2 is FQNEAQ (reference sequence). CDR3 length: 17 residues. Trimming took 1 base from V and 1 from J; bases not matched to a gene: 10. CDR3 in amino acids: CASSLETQAGRSYEQYF. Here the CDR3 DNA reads TGTGCCAGCAGCTTAGAGACCCAAGCGGGGAGGTCCTACGAGCAGTACTTC.

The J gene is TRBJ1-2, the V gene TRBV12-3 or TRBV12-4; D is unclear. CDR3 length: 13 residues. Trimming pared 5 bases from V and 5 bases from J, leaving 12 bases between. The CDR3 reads CASSQAQIYGYTF. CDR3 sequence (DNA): TGTGCCAGCAGTCAGGCACAGATATATGGCTACACCTTC.

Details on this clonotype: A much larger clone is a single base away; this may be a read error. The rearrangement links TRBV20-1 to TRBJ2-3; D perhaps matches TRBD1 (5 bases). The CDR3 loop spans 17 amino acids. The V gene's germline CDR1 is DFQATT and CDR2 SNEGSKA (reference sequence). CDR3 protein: CCARDPRQTTSTDTQYF. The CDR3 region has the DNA TGCTGTGCTAGAGACCCAAGACAGACCACTAGCACAGATACGCAGTATTTT.

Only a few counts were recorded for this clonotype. This CDR3 is CASSYGGSTEAFF. CDR3 bases: TGTGCCAGCAGTTACGGGGGGTCCACTGAAGCTTTCTTT. The chain joins TRBV6-5 to TRBJ1-1, with D possibly being TRBD1 (5 bases). The CDR3 is 13 amino acids. V lost 2 bases to trimming and J lost 4 bases, with 8 bases between them. Germline lookup yields CDR1 MNHEY and CDR2 SVGAGI.

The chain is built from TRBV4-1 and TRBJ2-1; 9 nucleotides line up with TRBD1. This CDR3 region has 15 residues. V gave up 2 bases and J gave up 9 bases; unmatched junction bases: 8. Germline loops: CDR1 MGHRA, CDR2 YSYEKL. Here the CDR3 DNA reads TGCGCCAGCAGCCAAACAGGACAGGGGCGAAGTGAGCAGTTCTTC. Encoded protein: CASSQTGQGRSEQFF.

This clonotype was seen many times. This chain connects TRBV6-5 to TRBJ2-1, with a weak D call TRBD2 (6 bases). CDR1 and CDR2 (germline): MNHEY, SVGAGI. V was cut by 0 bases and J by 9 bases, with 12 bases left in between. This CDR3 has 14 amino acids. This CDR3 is CASSYSSVGGEQFF. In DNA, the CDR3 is TGTGCCAGCAGTTACTCGAGTGTGGGGGGTGAGCAGTTCTTC.

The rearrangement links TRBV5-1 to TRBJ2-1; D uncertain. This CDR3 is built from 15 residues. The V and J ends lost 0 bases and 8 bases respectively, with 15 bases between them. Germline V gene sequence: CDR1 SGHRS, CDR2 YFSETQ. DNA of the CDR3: TGCGCCAGCAGCTTGGCGGGCCAAATGGGCGATGAGCAGTTCTTC. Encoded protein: CASSLAGQMGDEQFF.

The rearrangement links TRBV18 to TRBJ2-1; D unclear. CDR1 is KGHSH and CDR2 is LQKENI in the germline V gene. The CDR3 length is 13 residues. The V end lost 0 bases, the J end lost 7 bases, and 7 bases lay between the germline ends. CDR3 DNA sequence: TGTGCCAGCTCACCACCCATGGGGAATGAGCAGTTCTTC. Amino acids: CASSPPMGNEQFF. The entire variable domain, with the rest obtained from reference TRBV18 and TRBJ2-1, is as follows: NAGVMQNPRHLVRRRGQEARLRCSPMKGHSHVYWYRQLPEEGLKFMVYLQKENIIDESGMPKERFSAEFPKEGPSILRIQQVVRGDSAAYFCASSPPMGNEQFFGPGTRLTVL.

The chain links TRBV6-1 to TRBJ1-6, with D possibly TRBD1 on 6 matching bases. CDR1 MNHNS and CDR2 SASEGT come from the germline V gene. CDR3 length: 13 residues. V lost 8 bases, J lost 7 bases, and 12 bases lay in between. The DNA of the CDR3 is TGTGCCAGCGGGGGCCTAGGAAATTCACCCCTCCACTTT. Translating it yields CASGGLGNSPLHF.

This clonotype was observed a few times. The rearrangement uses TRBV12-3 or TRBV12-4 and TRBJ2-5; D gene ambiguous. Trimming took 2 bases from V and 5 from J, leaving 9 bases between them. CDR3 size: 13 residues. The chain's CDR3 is CASSLKVPETQYF. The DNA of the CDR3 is TGTGCCAGCAGTTTAAAAGTACCGGAGACCCAGTACTTC.

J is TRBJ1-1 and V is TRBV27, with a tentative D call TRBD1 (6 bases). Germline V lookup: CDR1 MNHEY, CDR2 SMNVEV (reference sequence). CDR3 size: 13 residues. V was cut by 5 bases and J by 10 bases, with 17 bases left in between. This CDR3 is CASSMRGAESAFF. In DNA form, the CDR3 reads TGTGCCAGCAGTATGAGGGGGGCCGAATCAGCTTTCTTT.

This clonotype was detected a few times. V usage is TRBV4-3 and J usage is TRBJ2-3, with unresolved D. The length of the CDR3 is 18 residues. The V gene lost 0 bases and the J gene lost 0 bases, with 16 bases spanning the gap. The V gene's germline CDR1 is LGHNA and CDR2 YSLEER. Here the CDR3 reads CASSQDRTTLGSTDTQYF. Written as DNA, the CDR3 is TGCGCCAGCAGCCAAGATAGGACGACCCTTGGGAGCACAGATACGCAGTATTTT.